This is a list of T cell receptor beta chains from one sample in a study of CD8 T cells in Susac syndrome. TCRdb passed the immunoSEQ multiplex PCR reads through MiXCR, listing each CDR3 protein once. Of 300,000 to 350,000 distinct CDR3 sequences detected, roughly 94% appear once; the ten largest clones hold about 0.07%. Sequenced input: CD4+ T cells from PBMCs. All receptors come from a human donor with multiple sclerosis. The CDR3 runs from the conserved cysteine through the conserved F or W. A D gene is named only where the DNA matches it firmly. Clone size is not always given. Where it is, it says once, few, many or a class for expanded clones.

j_call d_call v_call clone_size cdr3_nt cdr3_aa
TRBJ2-2 TRBD2 TRBV6-5 . TGTGCCAGCAGTTCACCCATAGCGGGGCCCCTAGTCGGGGAGCTGTTTTTT CASSSPIAGPLVGELFF
TRBJ2-7 TRBD2 TRBV7-2 . TGTGCCAGCAGCTACCTTTCGAGGCGGGAGCGGTACGAGCAGTACTTC CASSYLSRRERYEQYF
TRBJ2-5 . TRBV12-3/TRBV12-4 . TGTGCCAGCAGTTTTTTTCCCAGTGAAGAGACCCAGTACTTC CASSFFPSEETQYF
TRBJ1-3 . TRBV7-9 . TGTGCCAGCAGCACCATTACCGGAAACACCATATATTTT CASSTITGNTIYF
TRBJ1-2 . TRBV18 . TGTGCCAGCTCACCAGGCTCTCACAGTAACTATGGCTACACCTTC CASSPGSHSNYGYTF
TRBJ2-2 . TRBV9 . TGTGCCAGCAGCGTGGGGCGTCCGAACACCGGGGAGCTGTTTTTT CASSVGRPNTGELFF
TRBJ1-2 . TRBV18 . TGTGCCAGCTCAGTTGCGGACTCCAATGATTATGGCTACACCTTC CASSVADSNDYGYTF
TRBJ1-1 . TRBV11-1 . TGTGCCAGCAGCTTTCGGACTCCTGGGACTGAAGCTTTCTTT CASSFRTPGTEAFF
TRBJ1-1 TRBD1 TRBV29-1 . TGCAGCGTTGAGTCAACAGGGGTGGGGAACACTGAAGCTTTCTTT CSVESTGVGNTEAFF
TRBJ2-7 TRBD1 TRBV5-1 few TGCGCCAGCAGCAGGGACAGTCTTCAGGTGGGCTACGAGCAGTACTTC CASSRDSLQVGYEQYF
TRBJ2-1 TRBD2 TRBV2 . TGTGCCAGCAGTGAACATGGACTAGCGGGAGGGCGTGGCAATGAGCAGTTCTTC CASSEHGLAGGRGNEQFF
TRBJ1-2 TRBD1 TRBV5-1 . TGCGCCAGCAGCATTACAGGGGGAGAGCAGTATGGCTACACCTTC CASSITGGEQYGYTF
TRBJ1-6 TRBD1 TRBV3-1 . TGTGCCAGCAGCCAAGGGGCGGCAGGGGGAGGTTCACCCCTCCACTTT CASSQGAAGGGSPLHF
TRBJ2-5 . TRBV12-3/TRBV12-4 . TGTGCCAGCAGCCGACAGTTACAAGAGACCCAGTACTTC CASSRQLQETQYF
TRBJ2-1 . TRBV7-2 . TGTGCCAGCAGCTTAGTCAAGTCACGCTACAATGAGCAGTTCTTC CASSLVKSRYNEQFF
TRBJ2-1 . TRBV7-9 . TGTGCCAGCAGCTTATTCAGGGGAGGTAATGAGCAGTTCTTC CASSLFRGGNEQFF
TRBJ1-5 . TRBV19 . TGTGCCAGCGGGGCCGTTCCTGGTCCTCAGCCCCAGCATTTT CASGAVPGPQPQHF
TRBJ1-5 . TRBV7-9 . TGTGCCAGCAGCCAGGAAGCAGACAATCAGCCCCAGCATTTT CASSQEADNQPQHF
TRBJ2-3 . TRBV6-5 . TGTGCCAGCAGGAGGGACGCGGGGCCCACAGATACGCAGTATTTT CASRRDAGPTDTQYF
TRBJ1-3 . TRBV5-1 . TGCGCCAGCAGCTTGGATGGGGGCTCTGGAAACACCATATATTTT CASSLDGGSGNTIYF
TRBJ2-1 . TRBV7-3 . TGTGCCAGCAGCTTAACCTCTGGAGTAGTATACAATGAGCAGTTCTTC CASSLTSGVVYNEQFF
TRBJ2-3 . TRBV10-2 . TGCGCCAGCAGGGACCCCCATGCGCAGTATTTT CASRDPHAQYF
TRBJ1-3 . TRBV12-3/TRBV12-4 . TGTGCCAGCAGTCCCCCGGGGGAAAACACCATATATTTT CASSPPGENTIYF
TRBJ2-5 . TRBV2 . TGTGCCAGCAATAGGGACACCCGGGAGACCCAGTACTTC CASNRDTRETQYF
TRBJ2-5 TRBD1 TRBV25-1 . TGTGCCAGCAAAGACAGGGAGGAGACCCAGTACTTC CASKDREETQYF
TRBJ1-1 TRBD1 TRBV19 . TGTGCCAGTAGTGGTGGTGGGACAGGGGACACTGAAGCTTTCTTT CASSGGGTGDTEAFF
TRBJ2-7 TRBD2 TRBV7-2 . TGTGCCAGCAGCTTAGTAGGGATAGCGGGAGGGAACGAGCAGTACTTC CASSLVGIAGGNEQYF
TRBJ2-7 . TRBV6-5 . TGTGCCAGCAGTTACTCGAATCAGGGAACCGAGCAGTACTTC CASSYSNQGTEQYF
TRBJ1-1 . TRBV2 . TGTGCCACCGCCCTTCTAGGAGACACTGAAGCTTTCTTT CATALLGDTEAFF
TRBJ1-4 . TRBV19 . TGTGCCAGTAGTATTTCCCCGGTGACTAATGAAAAACTGTTTTTT CASSISPVTNEKLFF
TRBJ2-5 . TRBV6-1 . TGTGCCAGCAGGAGGTTGGGGGGCTCGGAGACCCAGTACTTC CASRRLGGSETQYF
TRBJ2-3 . TRBV7-8 . TGTGCCAGCAGTCCTTCTGTCCCGGCTGATACGCAGTATTTT CASSPSVPADTQYF
TRBJ2-5 TRBD1 TRBV18 . TGTGCCAGCTCACGTGGGACAGCCTTACAAGAGACCCAGTACTTC CASSRGTALQETQYF
TRBJ2-5 . TRBV14 once TGTGCCAGCAGCGGAAGACATAATTACCAAGAGACCCAGTACTTC CASSGRHNYQETQYF
TRBJ2-2 . TRBV5-1 . TGCGCCAGCAGCTTGGTTATAGCGGCGGGAACCGGGGAGCTGTTTTTT CASSLVIAAGTGELFF
TRBJ2-5 . TRBV29-1 few TGCAGCGTTGGGCGGGACGGGGAGACCCAGTACTTC CSVGRDGETQYF
TRBJ2-7 . TRBV30 . TGTGCCTGGACCCAGTTAGGCGAGCAGTACTTC CAWTQLGEQYF
TRBJ2-2 . TRBV6-1 . TGTGCCAGCAGTGCTTGGAAGAACCTGGGGGAGCTGTTTTTT CASSAWKNLGELFF
TRBJ2-4 . TRBV5-4 . TGTGCCAGCAGCTTGGCTGGGCAGTTAGCCAAAAACATTCAGTACTTC CASSLAGQLAKNIQYF
TRBJ2-5 . TRBV20-1 . TGCAGTGCTCCCCCCCACCCCTCGGGAGTGGGAGAGACCCAGTACTTC CSAPPHPSGVGETQYF
TRBJ1-1 TRBD1 TRBV19 . TGTGCCAGTGACAGGGGTACTGAAGCTTTCTTT CASDRGTEAFF
TRBJ1-4 . TRBV29-1 . TGCAGCGCCCGCACCCCCGGGACCCCCAGGCAAAAACTGTTTTTT CSARTPGTPRQKLFF
TRBJ2-5 TRBD2 TRBV2 . TGTGCCAGCATTAGCGGGAGGGCCCACGAGACCCAGTACTTC CASISGRAHETQYF
TRBJ1-5 TRBD1 TRBV6-1 . TGTGCCAGCAGTGAGGTCGGCAGGGGGTTCGGCAGCAATCAGCCCCAGCATTTT CASSEVGRGFGSNQPQHF
TRBJ2-1 . TRBV5-4 . TGTGCCAGCAGCTCGGGACTGGTCGGGATTGAGCAGTTCTTC CASSSGLVGIEQFF
TRBJ1-6 . TRBV2 . TGTGCCAGCACCAGGGTTGGGAATTCACCCCTCCACTTT CASTRVGNSPLHF
TRBJ2-4 . TRBV4-3 . TGCGCCAGCAGCCAGCATCGGCAAAACATTCAGTACTTC CASSQHRQNIQYF
TRBJ2-7 . TRBV5-6 . TGTGCCAGCAGCTTGGCGCGACTCTCGGGGGAGCAGTACTTC CASSLARLSGEQYF
TRBJ2-7 TRBD1 TRBV7-2 . TGTGCCAGCAGCTTAGATGGGACAGGGGGCACCTACGAGCAGTACTTC CASSLDGTGGTYEQYF
TRBJ1-1 . TRBV5-1 . TGCGCCAGCAGCTTGGCGGGCGATGGTGATCGGGAAGCTTTCTTT CASSLAGDGDREAFF
TRBJ2-7 . TRBV14 . TGTGCCAGCAGCCGCTCCCAGGGTTCGGGCTCCGAGCAGTACTTC CASSRSQGSGSEQYF
TRBJ2-2 TRBD2 TRBV6-1 . TGTGCCAGCAGTACCCTAGGACTAGCGGGAATCGGGGAGCTGTTTTTT CASSTLGLAGIGELFF
TRBJ2-7 TRBD1 TRBV20-1 . TGCAGTGCTAGCGGACAGGGCGTTTCCTACGAGCAGTACTTC CSASGQGVSYEQYF
TRBJ2-2 . TRBV7-2 . TGTGCCAGCAGTAGGGCGAGCACCGGGGAGCTGTTTTTT CASSRASTGELFF
TRBJ1-2 . TRBV28 . TGTGCCACCTTGACGGATCTTGGGTATGGCTACACCTTC CATLTDLGYGYTF
TRBJ2-1 . TRBV2 . TGTGCCAGCAGTGAGAGATTCTCCTCCTACAATGAGCAGTTCTTC CASSERFSSYNEQFF
TRBJ2-1 TRBD2 TRBV7-6 . TGTGCCAGCAGCTCAGCGGGAGTTGAGCAGTTCTTC CASSSAGVEQFF
TRBJ2-3 . TRBV7-9 . TGTGCCAGCAGTTCAGGGACCCTGGGCACAGATACGCAGTATTTT CASSSGTLGTDTQYF
TRBJ1-4 . TRBV20-1 . TGCAGTGTCCCTGCTACAGAGATAAATGAAAAACTGTTTTTT CSVPATEINEKLFF